The clone carrying this TCR beta chain was recorded once. Antigen unknown. The data were produced by immunoSEQ multiplex PCR, yet TCRdb's version contains in-frame clones alone and is incomplete. The data contain about 96,000 clones, 80% to 90% of them singletons. Between the trimmed V and J ends, which lost 3 bases and 7 bases, there was a span of 22 bases. Germline lookup yields CDR1 SEHNR and CDR2 FQNEAQ (reference sequence). The CDR3 is 18 amino acids. The data were obtained in a study of T cell responses to AZD1222 COVID-19 vaccine. Whole-study findings and limits: Increased Spike-specific TCR breadth and depth were observed after two AZD1222 doses.

The gene calls are TRBV7-9 and TRBJ1-6; D is unresolved. The receptor's source is an adult in good health. Sequenced material: peripheral blood, taken on day 0 of AZD1222 vaccination. This CDR3 reads CASSFSQTGASWNSPLHF. DNA of the CDR3: TGTGCCAGCAGCTTTTCCCAAACGGGAGCGTCCTGGAATTCACCCCTCCACTTT.